These 22 T cell receptor beta chains originate from one sample sequenced in a study of Graves' ophthalmopathy and Graves' hyperthyroidism. Scientists amplified the TCR beta CDR3 regions from RNA transcripts. The authors performed first-round RT-PCR with HTBI primers and then a second-round multiplex PCR. TCRdb re-called the multiplex PCR reads with MiXCR, one entry per CDR3 protein. The data hold roughly 1.1 million distinct CDR3 sequences, with about 38% observed a single time. Sequenced sample: peripheral blood or thyroid tissue (not recorded which). The source of these receptors is an adult man with Graves' hyperthyroidism.

The chain recombines TRBV28 with TRBJ1-1; 7 nucleotides agree with TRBD1. The CDR3 contains 12 residues. The V gene's germline CDR1 is MDHEN and CDR2 SYDVKM. With V trimmed by 7 bases and J by 7 bases, 6 bases remained unmatched. The CDR3 DNA is TGTGCCAGCATCCGACAGGGCCTTGAAGCTTTCTTT. Translating gives CASIRQGLEAFF.

This clonotype was found many times. This chain links TRBV2 with TRBJ1-1; D is perhaps TRBD1 (6 bases). Germline values: CDR1 SNHLY, CDR2 FYNNEI. Trimming pared 1 base from V and 5 bases from J, leaving 14 bases between. This CDR3 contains 15 residues. The CDR3 protein is CASSEGGAVRTEAFF. The DNA for the CDR3 is TGTGCCAGCAGTGAAGGGGGGGCAGTTCGTACTGAAGCTTTCTTT.

V is TRBV19 and J is TRBJ1-1; no clear D gene. Germline V CDR1 and CDR2: LNHDA, SQIVND (reference sequence). V was trimmed by 3 bases and J by 3 bases, leaving 8 bases between them. The CDR3 totals 13 residues. CDR3 amino acids: CASSILRDTEAFF. CDR3 DNA sequence: TGTGCCAGTAGTATTTTGCGGGACACTGAAGCTTTCTTT.

This clonotype was detected a few times. The chain carries TRBV10-3 and TRBJ2-3, with 9 bases fitting TRBD1. CDR1 ENHRY and CDR2 SYGVKD come from the germline V gene. V lost 6 bases, J lost 4 bases, and 8 bases stayed unmatched. The CDR3 has 15 residues. The CDR3 DNA sequence: TGTGCCATCAGCACACAGGGGGCGAGTGCAGATACGCAGTATTTT. Translation: CAISTQGASADTQYF.

The chain combines TRBV7-6 with TRBJ2-2, with 10 bases fitting TRBD1. Germline V gene lookup returns CDR1 SGHVS and CDR2 FNYEAQ. V dropped 5 bases and J dropped 7; count of bases not matched to a gene: 19. The CDR3 consists of 19 residues. The CDR3 loop reads CASSPRTKDRGGIGGELFF. The CDR3 DNA sequence: TGTGCCAGCAGCCCCCGGACCAAGGACAGGGGGGGGATCGGCGGGGAGCTGTTTTTT. The whole variable domain, filled in from reference TRBV7-6 and TRBJ2-2, reads GAGVSQSPRYKVTKRGQDVALRCDPISGHVSLYWYRQALGQGPEFLTYFNYEAQQDKSGLPNDRFSAERPEGSISTLTIQRTEQRDSAMYRCASSPRTKDRGGIGGELFFGEGSRLTVL.

This clonotype appeared a few times. The chain is built from TRBV9 and TRBJ1-1; weak D call: TRBD1 (6 bases). CDR1 is SGDLS and CDR2 is YYNGEE in the germline V gene. V was trimmed by 4 bases and J by 1 base, leaving 14 bases between them. CDR3 size: 15 residues. CDR3 region: CASSPSQGQNTEAFF. CDR3 in DNA: TGTGCCAGCAGCCCTTCACAGGGACAGAACACTGAAGCTTTCTTT.

The chain is built from TRBV10-3 and TRBJ2-7, with TRBD1 identical over 8 bases. The CDR3 totals 15 residues. With 7 bases clipped from V and 2 bases from J, the junction kept 10 bases outside the gene matches. Germline loops: CDR1 ENHRY, CDR2 SYGVKD. CDR3 DNA sequence: TGTGCCATCACTGGACAGGGTATAACCACCTACGAGCAGTACTTC. Protein: CAITGQGITTYEQYF.

This clonotype was observed a handful of times. CDR3 bases: TGTGCCAGCAGCTTAGACCCCGGGACAGGGGGCGATCAGCCCCAGCATTTT. It codes for CASSLDPGTGGDQPQHF. The chain recombines TRBV7-6 with TRBJ1-5; 12 bases agree with TRBD1. Looked up from germline, CDR1 is SGHVS and CDR2 is FNYEAQ. Trimming removed 1 base from V and 5 bases from J; junction bases left unmatched: 6. CDR3 length equals 17 residues.

This clonotype is deemed medium-sized (0.01 to 0.1%). The chain employs TRBV5-1 and TRBJ1-6; 8 nucleotides match TRBD1. Germline CDR1 and CDR2: SGHRS and YFSETQ. The ends lost 4 bases at V and 10 bases at J; junction bases unmatched: 10. This CDR3 region has 15 residues. CDR3 sequence: CASSVAGGEYSPLHF. In DNA, the CDR3 is TGCGCCAGCAGCGTCGCAGGGGGCGAGTACTCACCCCTCCACTTT.

With regard to this clonotype: A junction boundary mismatches the germline segment, possibly from a read error. The chain couples TRBV10-3 to TRBJ2-7; 7 positions agree with TRBD1. CDR1 is ENHRY and CDR2 is SYGVKD in the germline V gene. CDR3 size: 14 residues. Here the CDR3 reads CASSYTGQTYEQYF. The CDR3 region has the DNA TGTGCCAGCAGTTATACGGGACAGACCTACGAGCAGTACTTC.

In this sample, this clonotype turned up many times. The chain is built from TRBV5-8 and TRBJ2-6, with D hard to call. Germline loops: CDR1 SGHTS, CDR2 YDEGEE. The CDR3 spans 15 residues. Trimming stripped 2 bases from V and 4 bases from J, with 10 bases between. The CDR3 spells CASSLAQIGANVLTF. For the CDR3, the DNA is TGTGCCAGCAGCTTAGCCCAGATAGGGGCCAACGTCCTGACTTTC.

V is TRBV7-3 and J is TRBJ2-5; D tentatively fits TRBD1 or TRBD2 (6 bases each). V lost 2 bases and J lost 4, with 17 bases in between. Germline lookup yields CDR1 SGHTA and CDR2 FQGTGA. This CDR3 comprises 16 residues. CDR3 sequence (DNA): TGTGCCAGCAGCTTATTATGGGGGGCCATGGGAGAGACCCAGTACTTC. Translating it yields CASSLLWGAMGETQYF.

This clonotype came up many times. The chain joins TRBV7-2 to TRBJ2-7; maybe TRBD2 (6 bases). The CDR3 has 14 amino acids. V lost 4 bases and J 0 bases, leaving 10 bases between the germline ends. Germline CDR1 and CDR2: SGHTA and FQGNSA. This CDR3 is CASSSVGGSYEQYF. The CDR3 bases are TGTGCCAGCAGCTCGGTCGGGGGCTCCTACGAGCAGTACTTC.

This clonotype has a handful of counts. The CDR3 here is CASSPPQGSYEQYF. In nucleotides, the CDR3 is TGTGCCAGCAGTCCCCCTCAGGGGTCATACGAGCAGTACTTC. The chain employs TRBV12-3 or TRBV12-4 and TRBJ2-7, with D perhaps matching TRBD1 (6 bases). The CDR3 loop spans 14 amino acids. V dropped 5 bases and J dropped 4 bases, with 15 bases sitting between them.

Ten or more counts support this clonotype. CDR3 sequence (DNA): TGCAGTGCCACAGGGACCCTAGGCCAGACCCAGTACTTC. Encoded protein: CSATGTLGQTQYF. This sequence joins TRBV20-1 and TRBJ2-5; possibly TRBD1 for D (6 bases). There are 13 residues in the CDR3. V was trimmed by 6 bases and J by 6 bases, leaving 17 bases between them. Germline CDR1 is DFQATT and CDR2 is SNEGSKA (reference sequence).

This chain uses TRBV7-8 with TRBJ2-7; D possibly corresponds to TRBD2 (6 bases). V was pared by 4 bases and J by 2 bases, with 18 bases between. Germline lookup yields CDR1 SGHVS and CDR2 FQNEAQ. This CDR3 region has 16 residues. DNA for the CDR3: TGTGCCAGCAGCTCCACTAGCATAAGAGATACCTACGAGCAGTACTTC. Residues: CASSSTSIRDTYEQYF.

J is TRBJ2-7 and V is TRBV5-1; D assignment may be TRBD1 or TRBD2 (5 bases each). CDR3 length: 14 amino acids. Trimming took 4 bases from V and 5 from J, leaving 16 bases between them. Germline V gene data show CDR1 as SGHRS and CDR2 as YFSETQ. CDR3 nucleotides: TGCGCCAGCAGCCCTCGGGACCCCGGCGACGAGCAGTACTTC. Amino acids: CASSPRDPGDEQYF.

As to this clonotype: A much larger clone differs by one base, so this may be a read error. The CDR3 carries no conserved terminal phenylalanine or tryptophan, so it likely arises from a read error. This rearrangement joins TRBV19 to TRBJ1-1; D may be TRBD1 (5 bases). The CDR3 spans 14 residues. Trimming removed 1 base from V and 4 bases from J, with 10 bases in between. Germline V gene lookup returns CDR1 LNHDA and CDR2 SQIVND (reference sequence). This chain's CDR3 is CASSIVKGATEAFS. CDR3 DNA: TGTGCCAGTAGTATAGTTAAAGGGGCCACTGAAGCTTTCTCT.

The DNA for the CDR3 is TGTGCCAGCAGCTTTTTACAGGGGGGCCCTGATTCACCCCTCCACTTT. Its protein product is CASSFLQGGPDSPLHF. This sequence joins TRBV7-2 and TRBJ1-6; 8 nucleotides line up with TRBD1. Trimming took 3 bases from V and 8 from J; bases not matched to a gene: 9. CDR1 is SGHTA and CDR2 is FQGNSA in the germline V gene. The CDR3 loop spans 16 amino acids.

The chain recombines TRBV2 with TRBJ2-3, with 11 bases lining up with TRBD2. V was clipped by 6 bases and J by 5 bases; unmatched bases: 10. Germline V gene lookup returns CDR1 SNHLY and CDR2 FYNNEI. This CDR3 spans 16 amino acids. The chain's CDR3 is CASSPYLAGGEDTQYF. Written as DNA, the CDR3 is TGTGCCAGCAGCCCGTACCTAGCGGGAGGCGAAGATACGCAGTATTTT. Complete variable domain (other parts from reference TRBV2 and TRBJ2-3): EPEVTQTPSHQVTQMGQEVILRCVPISNHLYFYWYRQILGQKVEFLVSFYNNEISEKSEIFDDQFSVERPDGSNFTLKIRSTKLEDSAMYFCASSPYLAGGEDTQYFGPGTRLTVL.

The chain has TRBV10-3 and TRBJ2-2, with D possibly matching TRBD2 (5 bases). The CDR3 is made up of 13 amino acids. Looked up from germline, CDR1 is ENHRY and CDR2 is SYGVKD. Trimming stripped 5 bases from V and 6 bases from J, with 10 bases between. The CDR3 nucleotides are TGTGCCATCAGTTACGGGGAACCCGGGGAGCTGTTTTTT. It is translated as CAISYGEPGELFF.

About this clonotype: A much larger clone lies one base from this, so it may be a read error. The chain has TRBV20-1 and TRBJ1-6; no reliable D call. This CDR3 is built from 11 residues. Germline V gene data show CDR1 as DFQATT and CDR2 as SNEGSKA (reference sequence). V was clipped by 5 bases and J by 8 bases, with 7 bases between them. The DNA of the CDR3 is TGCAGTGCTTGGGGTGATTCACCCCTCCACTTT. Translating gives CSAWGDSPLHF.